This T cell receptor beta chain originates from a study of T cells in Graves' hyperthyroidism and ophthalmopathy. Points from the study as a whole: In the blood, most expanded thyroid clonotypes above 0.001 appeared as well. In the analysis, a 13 V-J model separated ophthalmopathy from stable hyperthyroidism.

As for this clonotype: What it recognizes is unknown.

TCR beta CDR3 region amplification was performed from RNA transcripts. A first-round RT-PCR of the TCR CDR3 used the HTBI primer set. TCRdb reprocessed the multiplex PCR reads with MiXCR, giving one entry per CDR3 protein. The sample lists under 700,000 distinct CDR3 sequences; 15% to 20% were seen once. V lost 1 base to trimming and J lost 4 bases, with 11 bases between them. CDR3 length: 14 residues. CDR1 is DFQATT and CDR2 is SNEGSKA in the germline V gene (reference sequence). Graves' hyperthyroidism showing no ophthalmopathy progression within 18 months was considered stable. Patients between 18 and 65 years old had hyperthyroidism, newly diagnosed and lasting under 2 months.

The origin of this receptor is a woman aged 18-35 years with Graves' hyperthyroidism. The genes are TRBV20-1 and TRBJ1-5, with no clear D. The specimen was blood. As DNA, the CDR3 is TGCAGTGCTAGAGCCTCGGGAGATAATCAGCCCCAGCATTTT. Translation: CSARASGDNQPQHF.